Below, 22 T cell receptor beta chains from the same sample are listed, as sequenced in a study of radiotherapy plus CTLA-4 blockade in lung cancer (dated by TCRdb to 2016 to 2019). Library preparation employed the immunoSEQ multiplex PCR assay. TCRdb carries this immuneACCESS record with in-frame sequences only. Its versions omit some clonotypes, under half of them owing to an unresolved V gene in the studies checked, with the rest unexplained. The sample contains 40,000 to 50,000 clones, 73% of them found a single time. Of the sample, around 3.4% falls within the top ten clones. The sample here was peripheral blood, taken from a patient treated with radiotherapy plus ipilimumab. The receptors stem from a human donor with non-small cell lung cancer who had a complete response to radiotherapy plus ipilimumab.

This clone was found once. The chain couples TRBV5-1 to TRBJ1-1; 12 positions match TRBD1. With V trimmed by 5 bases and J by 3 bases, 8 bases remained unmatched. The germline CDR1 and CDR2 sequences are SGHRS and YFSETQ. The CDR3 runs 16 residues. The CDR3 protein is CASRRGDRGPDTEAFF. In DNA, the CDR3 is TGCGCCAGCAGACGCGGGGACAGGGGGCCGGACACTGAAGCTTTCTTT.

V usage is TRBV30 and J usage is TRBJ1-2, with 9 bases fitting TRBD1. Per germline, CDR1 GTSNPN and CDR2 SVGIG (reference sequence). The ends lost 4 bases at V and 6 bases at J; junction bases unmatched: 21. The length of the CDR3 is 18 residues. The CDR3 DNA follows: TGTGCCTGGACCCGTCGCGGAGGGGGAAACAGGGGGCGGGATGGCTACACCTTC. Amino acid sequence: CAWTRRGGGNRGRDGYTF.

This chain joins TRBV28 and TRBJ2-3; D perhaps matches TRBD2 (5 bases). Trimming took off 6 bases at V and 0 bases at J, with 10 bases between the two ends. Germline lookup yields CDR1 MDHEN and CDR2 SYDVKM. The CDR3 runs 14 residues. The CDR3 loop reads CASSRTPSTDTQYF. DNA for the CDR3: TGTGCCAGCAGCCGGACTCCCAGCACAGATACGCAGTATTTT.

This clone was found a few times. The rearrangement uses TRBV2 and TRBJ1-3; 7 bases fit TRBD1. J gave up 3 bases and V 5 bases, and 7 bases lay outside the gene matches. The CDR3 runs to 15 residues. Germline CDR1 reads SNHLY; CDR2 reads FYNNEI. The CDR3 region has the DNA TGTGCCAGCAGTCCCCAGACAGGGAGTGGAAACACCATATATTTT. Encoded protein: CASSPQTGSGNTIYF.

The chain joins TRBV5-1 to TRBJ2-5, with TRBD2 identical over 7 bases. The J call is doubtful: the DNA matches TRBJ2-7 better. The CDR3 has 16 residues. Germline CDR1 reads SGHRS; CDR2 reads YFSETQ. CDR3: CASSLGRNERGTEQYF. For the CDR3, the DNA is TGCGCCAGCAGCTTGGGTCGGAATGAGCGGGGTACCGAGCAGTACTTC.

J is TRBJ1-2 and V is TRBV6-6; tentatively, D is TRBD1 (5 bases). Trimming left V 2 bases short and J 4 bases short, with 11 bases between. Germline V CDR1 and CDR2: MNHNY, SVGAGI (reference sequence). This CDR3 has 14 residues. CDR3 protein: CASSYRGWGYGYTF. The CDR3 bases are TGTGCCAGCAGTTACAGGGGTTGGGGCTATGGCTACACCTTC.

This chain uses TRBV6-1 with TRBJ2-1; 12 bases agree with TRBD2. The length of the CDR3 is 15 residues. V lost 8 bases, J lost 5 bases, and 7 bases stayed unmatched. CDR1 and CDR2 (germline): MNHNS, SASEGT. The chain's CDR3 is CASVMGLAGNNEQFF. The CDR3 DNA follows: TGTGCCAGCGTGATGGGACTAGCGGGTAACAATGAGCAGTTCTTC.

This chain uses TRBV27 with TRBJ1-6; perhaps TRBD1 as D (6 bases). The CDR3 consists of 13 residues. Deletions cut 3 bases from V and 12 bases from J, with 12 bases between. Germline loops: CDR1 MNHEY, CDR2 SMNVEV (reference sequence). The CDR3 nucleotides are TGTGCCAGCAGTTTCCTACAGGGACGACCCCTCCACTTT. As protein: CASSFLQGRPLHF.

The chain uses TRBV6-5 and TRBJ2-7, with 9 positions matching TRBD1. This CDR3 has 14 amino acids. Trimming took 6 bases from V and 6 from J; bases not matched to a gene: 9. Germline V gene data show CDR1 as MNHEY and CDR2 as SVGAGI. CDR3 sequence (DNA): TGTGCCAGCAGAAAGGACAGGGGTACCGCCGAGCAGTACTTC. It encodes CASRKDRGTAEQYF.

The V and J genes are TRBV14 and TRBJ2-7, with 8 nucleotides matching TRBD1. The ends lost 4 bases at V and 4 bases at J; junction bases unmatched: 9. This CDR3 contains 15 residues. Germline V CDR1 and CDR2: SGHDN, FVKESK. The DNA for the CDR3 is TGTGCCAGCAGCCGATTTGAGACAGGGGCATACGAGCAGTACTTC. Protein sequence: CASSRFETGAYEQYF.

V usage is TRBV25-1 and J usage is TRBJ2-5, with D possibly TRBD2 on 5 matching bases. The CDR3 has 12 amino acids. Germline V gives CDR1 MGHDK, CDR2 SYGVNS. CDR3 coding DNA: TGTGCATCGGGATCCAACTTCGAGACCCAGTACTTC. Its translation is CASGSNFETQYF.

The rearrangement links TRBV5-1 to TRBJ2-3, with 7 bases lining up with TRBD2. Germline values: CDR1 SGHRS, CDR2 YFSETQ. The CDR3 has 16 residues. After removal of 2 bases from V and 1 base from J, the junction contained 7 bases not matched to a gene. For the CDR3, the DNA is TGCGCCAGCAGCTTATCTAGCGGCCTTGGCACAGATACGCAGTATTTT. It yields the protein CASSLSSGLGTDTQYF.

This sequence joins TRBV6-1 and TRBJ1-2; maybe TRBD1 (6 bases). This CDR3 is 13 amino acids long. V was clipped by 0 bases and J by 5 bases, with 7 bases between them. Germline loops: CDR1 MNHNS, CDR2 SASEGT. The CDR3 sequence is CASSEAGQYGYTF. CDR3 nucleotides: TGTGCCAGCAGTGAAGCAGGACAGTATGGCTACACCTTC.

The rearrangement links TRBV7-2 to TRBJ2-6; 7 bases fit TRBD2. Trimming removed 2 bases from V and 3 bases from J; junction bases left unmatched: 1. CDR3 size: 15 residues. The germline V gene encodes CDR1 SGHTA and CDR2 FQGNSA. The CDR3 region is CASSLWGGGANVLTF. In DNA, the CDR3 is TGTGCCAGCAGCTTATGGGGGGGTGGGGCCAACGTCCTGACTTTC.

The chain carries TRBV19 and TRBJ2-1; 16 bases match TRBD2. The V and J ends lost 5 bases and 7 bases, in that order; junction bases with no gene match: 8. Germline loops: CDR1 LNHDA, CDR2 SQIVND (reference sequence). The CDR3 sequence is 17 residues long. The DNA of the CDR3 is TGTGCCAGTAGTGGGGGACTAGCGGGAGGGCTGGGGAATGAGCAGTTCTTC. This gives the protein CASSGGLAGGLGNEQFF.

This clone came up once. The V call is TRBV6-5, the J call TRBJ2-1; the D gene is possibly TRBD2 (6 bases). Germline V lookup: CDR1 MNHEY, CDR2 SVGAGI. This CDR3 has 14 amino acids. Between the trimmed V and J ends, which lost 2 bases and 8 bases, there was a span of 13 bases. The CDR3 sequence is CASSYGAGYDEQFF. Here the CDR3 DNA reads TGTGCCAGCAGTTACGGAGCGGGCTATGATGAGCAGTTCTTC.

The chain combines TRBV6-1 with TRBJ1-5; possibly TRBD1 for D (6 bases). This CDR3 is 15 amino acids long. Looked up from germline, CDR1 is MNHNS and CDR2 is SASEGT. V shed 7 bases and J shed 0 bases, with 13 bases lying between them. The CDR3 nucleotides read TGTGCCAGCATAGGGGGAAGTTATAGCAATCAGCCCCAGCATTTT. Amino acids: CASIGGSYSNQPQHF.

The V call is TRBV19, the J call TRBJ1-2; D gene unclear. CDR1 LNHDA and CDR2 SQIVND come from the germline V gene (reference sequence). CDR3 length equals 14 residues. The V end was cut by 5 bases, the J end by 0 bases, with 10 bases between. In DNA form, the CDR3 reads TGTGCCAGTAGTCCTCGGTTAGCTAACTATGGCTACACCTTC. Translated, it gives CASSPRLANYGYTF.

The chain employs TRBV7-9 and TRBJ1-1, with D possibly being TRBD1 (6 bases). The V gene lost 5 bases and the J gene lost 1 base, with 11 bases spanning the gap. From germline, CDR1 is SEHNR and CDR2 FQNEAQ (reference sequence). There are 14 residues in the CDR3. CDR3: CASSLQGGNTEAFF. The CDR3 DNA sequence: TGTGCCAGCAGCCTACAGGGCGGGAACACTGAAGCTTTCTTT.

The rearrangement joins TRBV5-1 to TRBJ1-1; 12 bases line up with TRBD1. This CDR3 is built from 17 residues. V lost 4 bases to trimming and J lost 1 base; unmatched junction nucleotides: 8. Germline loops: CDR1 SGHRS, CDR2 YFSETQ. The CDR3 protein is CASSPGQGAFGNTEAFF. In DNA, the CDR3 is TGCGCCAGCAGCCCGGGACAGGGGGCCTTCGGGAACACTGAAGCTTTCTTT.

V usage is TRBV28 and J usage is TRBJ1-2; a possible D gene is TRBD1 (6 bases). The CDR3 has 17 residues. CDR1 and CDR2 from the germline V gene are MDHEN and SYDVKM. V was trimmed by 5 bases and J by 7 bases, leaving 26 bases between them. CDR3 region: CASSTLKKGQQEAGYTF. For the CDR3, the DNA is TGTGCCAGCAGTACTCTGAAGAAAGGACAGCAAGAGGCTGGCTACACCTTC.

The rearrangement links TRBV2 to TRBJ1-6; no clear D gene. Germline V gene lookup returns CDR1 SNHLY and CDR2 FYNNEI. The length of the CDR3 is 13 residues. V was trimmed by 7 bases and J by 3 bases, leaving 7 bases between them. CDR3 sequence: CASMEVYNSPLHF. CDR3 coding DNA: TGTGCCAGCATGGAGGTCTATAATTCACCCCTCCACTTT.